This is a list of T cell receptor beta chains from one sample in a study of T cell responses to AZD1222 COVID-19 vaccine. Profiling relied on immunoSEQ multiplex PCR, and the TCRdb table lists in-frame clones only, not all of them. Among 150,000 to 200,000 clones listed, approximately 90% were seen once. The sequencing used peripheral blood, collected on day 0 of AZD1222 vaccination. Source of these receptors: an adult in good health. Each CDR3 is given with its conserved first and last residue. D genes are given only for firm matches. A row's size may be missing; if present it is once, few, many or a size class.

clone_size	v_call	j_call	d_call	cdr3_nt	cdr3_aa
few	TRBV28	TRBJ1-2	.	TGTGCCAGCAGTCACGGGGAGCGGGGCTACACCTTC	CASSHGERGYTF
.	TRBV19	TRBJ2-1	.	TGTGCCCTGCCTCCCGGTCCTCTCAGGGAAAATGAGCAGTTCTTC	CALPPGPLRENEQFF
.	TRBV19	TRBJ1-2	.	TGTGCCAGTAGTATAGCCCCAGGGACCCACACCTTC	CASSIAPGTHTF
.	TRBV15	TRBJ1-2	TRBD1	TGTGCCACCCGAACAGGGGGCGCCCAAGTTTTGGGCTACACCTTC	CATRTGGAQVLGYTF
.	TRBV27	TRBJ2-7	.	TGTGCCAGCAGTACCCGGACAGAAGGGTACGAGCAGTACTTC	CASSTRTEGYEQYF
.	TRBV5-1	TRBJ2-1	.	TGCGCCAGCAGCTCCGGCCCCCACAATGAGCAGTTCTTC	CASSSGPHNEQFF
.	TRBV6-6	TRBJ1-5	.	TGTGCCAGCAGTCGCCTACTTTTAGACAGGTGGGGGGATCAGCCCCAGCATTTT	CASSRLLLDRWGDQPQHF
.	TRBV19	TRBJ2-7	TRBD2	TGTGCCAGTAGTATTTCTGCGGGGGGCGCTGGCTACGAGCAGTACTTC	CASSISAGGAGYEQYF
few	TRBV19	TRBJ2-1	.	TGTGCCAGTAGCTGGATGGGGTCACTCTCCTACAATGAGCAGTTCTTC	CASSWMGSLSYNEQFF
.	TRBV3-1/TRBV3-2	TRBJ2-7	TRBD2	TGTGCCAGCAGCCACACAGGACTAGCACCCCCAGGCGAGCAGTACTTC	CASSHTGLAPPGEQYF
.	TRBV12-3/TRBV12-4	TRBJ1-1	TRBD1	TGTGCCAGCAGACGGACAGGGACTGAAGCTTTCTTT	CASRRTGTEAFF
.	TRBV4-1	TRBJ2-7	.	TGCGCCAGCAGCCAAGACCAGGGTATCGAGCAGTACTTC	CASSQDQGIEQYF
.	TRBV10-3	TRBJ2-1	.	TGTGCCATCAGTGAGTCTCTGAGGGCGGGAGAGGGGGACAATGAGCAGTTCTTC	CAISESLRAGEGDNEQFF
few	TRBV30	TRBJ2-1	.	TGTGCCTGGAGTGTAGACCTAGCTTACAATGAGCAGTTCTTC	CAWSVDLAYNEQFF
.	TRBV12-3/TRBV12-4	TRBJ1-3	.	TGTGCCAGCAGCGATGGGACCATATATTTT	CASSDGTIYF
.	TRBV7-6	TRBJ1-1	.	TGTGCCAGCAGCTTAGTGGGGGTAAACACTGAAGCTTTCTTT	CASSLVGVNTEAFF
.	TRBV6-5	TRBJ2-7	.	TGTGCCAGCAGAAGCACAGGCGCCGTTACCTACGAGCAGTACTTC	CASRSTGAVTYEQYF
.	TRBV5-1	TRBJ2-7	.	TGCGCCAGCAGCTTGGGGACGGCGGCCTACGAGCAGTACTTC	CASSLGTAAYEQYF
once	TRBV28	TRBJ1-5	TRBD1	TGTGCCAGTCTCTTGGGACCAAGACAGGGACTCAATCAGCCCCAGCATTTT	CASLLGPRQGLNQPQHF
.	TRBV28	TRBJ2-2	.	TGTGCCAGCAGTTTAGTTCAGTCCGGGGAGCTGTTTTTT	CASSLVQSGELFF
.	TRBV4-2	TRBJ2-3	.	TGTGCCAGCAGCCAAGATAGGAGTAGCAGGCAGTATTTT	CASSQDRSSRQYF
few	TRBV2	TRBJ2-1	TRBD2	TGTGCCAGCATAGAGACTAGCGGCCACAATGAGCAGTTCTTC	CASIETSGHNEQFF
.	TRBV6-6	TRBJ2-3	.	TGTGCCAGCAGTCCGGGGGCTAGCGGTCCTAGCACAGATACGCAGTATTTT	CASSPGASGPSTDTQYF
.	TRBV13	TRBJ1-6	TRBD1	TGTGCCAGCAGCCCTGGGACAGGTTATAATTCACCCCTCCACTTT	CASSPGTGYNSPLHF
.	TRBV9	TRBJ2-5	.	TGTGCCAGCAGCCATAGCGGAGGGGAGACCCAGTACTTC	CASSHSGGETQYF
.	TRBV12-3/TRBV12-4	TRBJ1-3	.	TGTGCCAGCAGTTTTCGTGGGGAAAACACCATATATTTT	CASSFRGENTIYF
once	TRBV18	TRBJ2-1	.	TGTGCCAGCTCACCATCATTCGAGCAGTTCTTC	CASSPSFEQFF
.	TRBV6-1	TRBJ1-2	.	TGTGCCAGCAGTGAAGCCCAGGGACAATACTATGGCTACACCTTC	CASSEAQGQYYGYTF
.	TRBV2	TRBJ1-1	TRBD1	TGTGCCAGCAGTGCCACAGGGGCTTTGAACACTGAAGCTTTCTTT	CASSATGALNTEAFF
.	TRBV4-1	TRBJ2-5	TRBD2	TGCGCCAGCAGCCAAGATATTCCGGGAGGGCTAATTGAGACCCAGTACTTC	CASSQDIPGGLIETQYF
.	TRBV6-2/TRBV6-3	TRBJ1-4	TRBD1	TGTGCCAGCAGTTATATCGGGACAGCCGGAGGAAAACTGTTTTTT	CASSYIGTAGGKLFF
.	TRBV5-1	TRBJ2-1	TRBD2	TGCGCCAGCAGCCCACCGGGACTAGCTACAAGTGAGCAGTTCTTC	CASSPPGLATSEQFF
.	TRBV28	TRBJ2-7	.	TGTGCCAGCAGTTTGTTAGGCGACAGGCGATTCTACGAGCAGTACTTC	CASSLLGDRRFYEQYF
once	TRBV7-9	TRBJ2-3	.	TGTGCCAGCAGCATTACAGATACGCAGTATTTT	CASSITDTQYF
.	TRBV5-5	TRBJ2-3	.	TGTGCCAGCAGCTTCCGGGACTCCACAGATACGCAGTATTTT	CASSFRDSTDTQYF
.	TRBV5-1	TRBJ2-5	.	TGCGCCAGCAGCCGGGTGACGGGAGTAGAGACCCAGTACTTC	CASSRVTGVETQYF
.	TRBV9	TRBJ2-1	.	TGTGCCAGCAGCGTAGCAAGAGAGCAGTTCTTC	CASSVAREQFF
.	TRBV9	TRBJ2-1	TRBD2	TGTGCCAGCAGCGTAGAGGCGGGAGTGCGAGTGGGTGAGCAGTTCTTC	CASSVEAGVRVGEQFF
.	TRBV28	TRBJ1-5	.	TGTGCCAGCAGTAGGAGGACTAGCAATCAGCCCCAGCATTTT	CASSRRTSNQPQHF
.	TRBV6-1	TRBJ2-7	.	TGTGCCAGCACCCTAGGGGCCCACGAGCAGTACTTC	CASTLGAHEQYF
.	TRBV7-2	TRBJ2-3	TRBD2	TGTGCCAGCAGCCGTCCGTCGGGCGGGAGGTCAGATACGCAGTATTTT	CASSRPSGGRSDTQYF
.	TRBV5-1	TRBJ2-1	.	TGCGCCAGCAGGAAAGGCCGGGACGCATCCTACAATGAGCAGTTCTTC	CASRKGRDASYNEQFF
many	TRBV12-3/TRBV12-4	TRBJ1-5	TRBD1	TGTGCCAGCAGTGGACAGGTTCAGCCCCAGCATTTT	CASSGQVQPQHF
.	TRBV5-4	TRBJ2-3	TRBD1	TGTGCCAGCAGCTTGAGGACAGGGCAAGATACGCAGTATTTT	CASSLRTGQDTQYF
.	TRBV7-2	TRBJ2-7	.	TGTGCCAGCAGCTTAGACGGGACAACTTCCTACGAGCAGTACTTC	CASSLDGTTSYEQYF
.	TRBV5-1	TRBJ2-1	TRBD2	TGCGCCAGCAGCCCCGGGACTAGCGGGAGCCCCGGGGAGCAGTTCTTC	CASSPGTSGSPGEQFF
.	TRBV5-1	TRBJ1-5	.	TGCGCCAGCAGCTTGTCCGGTATGGGGGATCAGCCCCAGCATTTT	CASSLSGMGDQPQHF
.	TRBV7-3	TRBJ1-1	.	TGTGCCAGCAGCGCATTATCATCCACTGAAGCTTTCTTT	CASSALSSTEAFF
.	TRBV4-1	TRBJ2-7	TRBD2	TGCGCCAGCAGCCAACCTTTGAGCGGGAGGGGGAACGAGCAGTACTTC	CASSQPLSGRGNEQYF
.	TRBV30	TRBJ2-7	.	TGTGCCTGGAGCGCCTCGGGGCTAGCGATCGGCTACGAGCAGTACTTC	CAWSASGLAIGYEQYF
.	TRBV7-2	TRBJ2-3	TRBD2	TGTGCCAGCAGTCTTAGCGGGATTAGCACAGATACGCAGTATTTT	CASSLSGISTDTQYF
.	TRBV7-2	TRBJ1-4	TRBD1	TGTGCCAGCAGCTCCCGACAGGGTTACAATGAAAAACTGTTTTTT	CASSSRQGYNEKLFF